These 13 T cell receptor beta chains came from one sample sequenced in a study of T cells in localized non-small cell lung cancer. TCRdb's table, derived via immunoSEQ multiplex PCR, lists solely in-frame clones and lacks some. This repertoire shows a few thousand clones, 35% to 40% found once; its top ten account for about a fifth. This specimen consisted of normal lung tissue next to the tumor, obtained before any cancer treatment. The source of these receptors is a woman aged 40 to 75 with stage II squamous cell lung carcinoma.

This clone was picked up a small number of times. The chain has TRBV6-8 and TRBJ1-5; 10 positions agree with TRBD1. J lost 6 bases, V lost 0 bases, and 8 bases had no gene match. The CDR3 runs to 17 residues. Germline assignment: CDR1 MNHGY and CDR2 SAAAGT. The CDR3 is CASSYSMLDRGRQPQHF. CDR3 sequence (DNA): TGTGCCAGCAGTTACTCGATGTTAGACAGGGGGCGTCAGCCCCAGCATTTT.

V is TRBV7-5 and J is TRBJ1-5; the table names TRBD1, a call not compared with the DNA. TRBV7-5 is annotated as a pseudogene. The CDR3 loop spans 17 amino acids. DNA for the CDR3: TGTGCCAGCAGCATCGGGACAGGGGGCGTAAGCAATCAGCCCCAGCATTTT. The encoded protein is CASSIGTGGVSNQPQHF.

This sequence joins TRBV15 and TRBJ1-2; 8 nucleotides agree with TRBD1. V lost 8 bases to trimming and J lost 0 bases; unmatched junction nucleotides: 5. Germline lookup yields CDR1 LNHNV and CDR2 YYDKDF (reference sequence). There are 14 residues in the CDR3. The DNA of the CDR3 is TGTGCCACCGCGTCAGGGGGCGCTAACTATGGCTACACCTTC. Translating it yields CATASGGANYGYTF.

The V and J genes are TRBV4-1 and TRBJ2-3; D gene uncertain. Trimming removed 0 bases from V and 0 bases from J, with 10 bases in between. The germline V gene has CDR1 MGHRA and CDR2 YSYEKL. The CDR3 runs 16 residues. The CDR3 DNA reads TGCGCCAGCAGCCAAGACCTTAAACGGAGCACAGATACGCAGTATTTT. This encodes CASSQDLKRSTDTQYF.

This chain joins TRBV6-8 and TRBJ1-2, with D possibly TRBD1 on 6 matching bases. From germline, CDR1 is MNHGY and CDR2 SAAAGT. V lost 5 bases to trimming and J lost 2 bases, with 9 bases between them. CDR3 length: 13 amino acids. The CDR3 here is CASSKDSNYGYTF. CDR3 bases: TGTGCCAGCAGTAAGGACAGCAACTATGGCTACACCTTC.

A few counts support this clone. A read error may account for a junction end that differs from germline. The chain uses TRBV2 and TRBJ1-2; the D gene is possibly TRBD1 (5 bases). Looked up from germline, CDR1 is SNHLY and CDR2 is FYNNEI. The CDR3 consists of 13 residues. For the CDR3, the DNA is TGTGCCAGCAGCGAAGGGGCTAACTATGGCTACACCTTC. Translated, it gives CASSEGANYGYTF.

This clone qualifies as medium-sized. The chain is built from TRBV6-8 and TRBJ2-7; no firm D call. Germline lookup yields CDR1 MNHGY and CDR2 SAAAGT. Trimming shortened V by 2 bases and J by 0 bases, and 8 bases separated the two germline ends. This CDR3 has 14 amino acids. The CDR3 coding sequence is TGTGCCAGCAGTTACATTGCTAACTCCTACGAGCAGTACTTC. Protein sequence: CASSYIANSYEQYF.

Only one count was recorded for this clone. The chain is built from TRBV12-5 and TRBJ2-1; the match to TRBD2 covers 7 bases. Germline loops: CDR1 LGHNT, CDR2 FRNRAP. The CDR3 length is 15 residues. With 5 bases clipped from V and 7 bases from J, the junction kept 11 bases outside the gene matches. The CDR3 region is CASGAGRESWNEQFF. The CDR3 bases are TGTGCTAGTGGTGCTGGGCGGGAGTCTTGGAATGAGCAGTTCTTC.

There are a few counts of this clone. The CDR3 region is CASSYGPNTEAFF. DNA for the CDR3: TGTGCCAGCAGTTACGGACCGAACACTGAAGCTTTCTTT. The chain combines TRBV6-8 with TRBJ1-1; no firm D call. The CDR3 totals 13 residues. The germline V and J ends were trimmed by 2 bases and 1 base, with 5 bases remaining between them. From germline, CDR1 is MNHGY and CDR2 SAAAGT.

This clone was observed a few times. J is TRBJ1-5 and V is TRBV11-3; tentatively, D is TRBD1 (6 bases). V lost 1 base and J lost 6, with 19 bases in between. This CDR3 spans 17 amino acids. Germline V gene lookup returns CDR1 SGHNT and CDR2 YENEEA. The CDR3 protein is CASSLVGSRGATQPQHF. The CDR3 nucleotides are TGTGCCAGCAGCTTAGTAGGGAGCAGGGGCGCGACTCAGCCCCAGCATTTT.

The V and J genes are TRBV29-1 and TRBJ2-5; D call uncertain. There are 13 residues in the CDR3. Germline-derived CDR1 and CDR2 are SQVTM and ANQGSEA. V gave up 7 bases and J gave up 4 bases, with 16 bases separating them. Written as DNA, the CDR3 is TGCAGCGGGGTGGACGCCGGAACAGAGACCCAGTACTTC. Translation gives CSGVDAGTETQYF.

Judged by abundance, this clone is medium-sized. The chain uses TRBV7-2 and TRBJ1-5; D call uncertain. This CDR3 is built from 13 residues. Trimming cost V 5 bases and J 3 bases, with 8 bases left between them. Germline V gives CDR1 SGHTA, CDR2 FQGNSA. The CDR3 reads CASSQDPNQPQHF. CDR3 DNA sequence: TGTGCCAGCAGCCAAGACCCCAATCAGCCCCAGCATTTT. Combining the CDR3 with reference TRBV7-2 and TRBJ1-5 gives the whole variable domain GAGVSQSPSNKVTEKGKDVELRCDPISGHTALYWYRQSLGQGLEFLIYFQGNSAPDKSGLPSDRFSAERTGGSVSTLTIQRTQQEDSAVYLCASSQDPNQPQHFGDGTRLSIL.

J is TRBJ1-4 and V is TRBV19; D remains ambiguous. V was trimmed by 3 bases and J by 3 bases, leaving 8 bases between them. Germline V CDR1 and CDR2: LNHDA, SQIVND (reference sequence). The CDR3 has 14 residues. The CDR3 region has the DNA TGTGCCAGTAGTATCGGGTTATCTAATGAAAAACTGTTTTTT. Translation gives CASSIGLSNEKLFF.